These 19 T cell receptor beta chains were sequenced from one sample in a study of T cells after yellow fever vaccination. Using its own MiXCR run on the 5' RACE reads, TCRdb lists one record per CDR3 protein. The sample yields 100,000 to 150,000 distinct CDR3 sequences, 7.4% seen once. The sequencing here drew on CD4+ T cells sorted from PBMCs, taken roughly 10 days after the first yellow fever vaccination. The receptors were sampled from a young man who received the YFV17D yellow fever vaccine.

This clonotype was seen many times. J is TRBJ2-7 and V is TRBV7-2; 7 positions match TRBD2. Germline V gives CDR1 SGHTA, CDR2 FQGNSA. With V trimmed by 3 bases and J by 6 bases, 8 bases remained unmatched. The CDR3 length is 14 residues. The CDR3 bases are TGTGCCAGCAGCTTCCGCAGGGACTATTCCGAGCAGTACGTC. As protein: CASSFRRDYSEQYV.

This clonotype was observed at least ten times. J is TRBJ2-7 and V is TRBV7-8; 8 nucleotides agree with TRBD2. The CDR3 has 15 amino acids. V was clipped by 1 base and J by 4 bases; unmatched bases: 6. Germline V gives CDR1 SGHVS, CDR2 FQNEAQ. The CDR3 region has the DNA TGTGCCAGCAGCTTAGACGGGGGGGCCCGGTACGAGCAGTACGTC. Protein sequence: CASSLDGGARYEQYV.

In this sample, this clonotype turned up many times. This rearrangement joins TRBV5-6 to TRBJ2-2; TRBD1 matches at 9 bases. Germline CDR1 and CDR2: SGHDT and YYEEEE. V shed 4 bases and J 5 bases; nucleotides not matched to a gene: 9. This CDR3 is built from 16 residues. In DNA form, the CDR3 reads TGTGCCAGCAGCATCTCCGGGACAGGGCCTACCGGGGAGCTGTTTTTT. Translating it yields CASSISGTGPTGELFF.

Remarks on this clonotype: A much bigger clone sits one base away, suggesting this may be a read error. V usage is TRBV3-1 and J usage is TRBJ1-5, with D hard to call. The CDR3 has 12 residues. Deletions cut 3 bases from V and 10 bases from J, with 10 bases between. Per germline, CDR1 LGHDT and CDR2 YNNKEL (reference sequence). In nucleotides, the CDR3 is TGTGCCAGCAGCCATCTTCGTAGTCCCCAGCATTTT. Protein sequence: CASSHLRSPQHF.

V and J are TRBV28 and TRBJ2-7; D call uncertain. Trimming left V 6 bases short and J 3 bases short, with 12 bases between. From germline, CDR1 is MDHEN and CDR2 SYDVKM. This CDR3 comprises 13 residues. CDR3 sequence (DNA): TGTGCCAGCAGCCTGTCGACACACTACGAGCAGTACTTC. Amino acid sequence: CASSLSTHYEQYF. Together with reference TRBV28 and TRBJ2-7, the CDR3 gives the full variable domain: DVKVTQSSRYLVKRTGEKVFLECVQDMDHENMFWYRQDPGLGLRLIYFSYDVKMKEKGDIPEGYSVSREKKERFSLILESASTNQTSMYLCASSLSTHYEQYFGPGTRLTVT.

This clonotype was detected only a few times. This chain uses TRBV27 with TRBJ2-6; tentative D call: TRBD2 (5 bases). CDR1 and CDR2 from the germline V gene are MNHEY and SMNVEV (reference sequence). The CDR3 is 18 residues long. Trimming stripped 4 bases from V and 3 bases from J, with 19 bases between. The CDR3 coding sequence is TGTGCCAGCAGTTCGCCCCGCGTTGGCGGGCATGGGGCCAACGTCCTGACTTTC. Amino acids: CASSSPRVGGHGANVLTF.

This clonotype has a count of ten or more. This chain links TRBV29-1 with TRBJ2-7; 10 bases are a match to TRBD1. The CDR3 has 13 residues. In germline, CDR1 is SQVTM, CDR2 ANQGSEA. Trimming took 4 bases from V and 5 from J; bases not matched to a gene: 5. This CDR3 reads CSVALTGGDEQYF. The CDR3 coding sequence is TGCAGCGTTGCCTTGACAGGGGGCGACGAGCAGTACTTC.

The chain combines TRBV20-1 with TRBJ1-3; tentatively, D is TRBD1 (5 bases). CDR3 length equals 14 residues. Germline V gives CDR1 DFQATT, CDR2 SNEGSKA (reference sequence). V gave up 6 bases and J gave up 5 bases, with 17 bases separating them. Written as DNA, the CDR3 is TGCAGTGCAATGGGGGGGGGGTCTCGAAACACCATATATTTT. It specifies CSAMGGGSRNTIYF.

This clonotype was seen repeatedly, ten times or more. V gene TRBV6-5 combines with J gene TRBJ1-1; no reliable D call. This CDR3 has 15 amino acids. The V gene lost 3 bases and the J gene lost 0 bases, with 11 bases spanning the gap. Germline lookup yields CDR1 MNHEY and CDR2 SVGAGI. The CDR3 DNA is TGTGCCAGCAGTTATCAGGTCCACATGAACACTGAAGCTTTCTTT. It translates to CASSYQVHMNTEAFF.

The chain combines TRBV4-2 with TRBJ2-5; 12 positions agree with TRBD1. V shed 4 bases and J 5 bases; nucleotides not matched to a gene: 5. The CDR3 runs 15 residues. Germline V gene data show CDR1 as LGHNA and CDR2 as YNFKEQ. CDR3 DNA: TGTGCCAGCAGCCCTGGGACAGGGGGCGCGGAGACCCAGTACTTC. As protein: CASSPGTGGAETQYF.

This clonotype has a count of ten or more. This sequence joins TRBV4-3 and TRBJ2-3, with unresolved D. Trimming shortened V by 0 bases and J by 3 bases, and 13 bases separated the two germline ends. The germline gives CDR1 LGHNA, CDR2 YSLEER. The CDR3 consists of 16 residues. This chain's CDR3 is CASSQDFLDATDTQYF. Written as DNA, the CDR3 is TGCGCCAGCAGCCAAGATTTTTTGGACGCTACAGATACGCAGTATTTT.

This clonotype was seen ten or more times. This chain joins TRBV5-5 and TRBJ2-7, with D tentatively TRBD1 (5 bases). Trimming left V 0 bases short and J 2 bases short, with 9 bases between. The length of the CDR3 is 14 residues. The germline V gene encodes CDR1 SGHKS and CDR2 YYEKEE (reference sequence). The chain's CDR3 is CASSLVGRAYEQYV. CDR3 bases: TGTGCCAGCAGCTTGGTCGGCAGGGCCTACGAGCAGTACGTC.

The chain links TRBV20-1 to TRBJ2-1, with 13 bases aligning to TRBD2. The CDR3 totals 16 residues. The germline V gene encodes CDR1 DFQATT and CDR2 SNEGSKA (reference sequence). After removal of 6 bases from V and 0 bases from J, the junction contained 5 bases not matched to a gene. The CDR3: CSAVTSGGVSYNEQFF. The CDR3 DNA follows: TGCAGTGCGGTCACTAGCGGGGGGGTCTCCTACAATGAGCAGTTCTTC.

This clonotype was counted at least ten times. The J gene is TRBJ2-7, the V gene TRBV6-6, with 10 bases that match TRBD2. The CDR3 runs to 15 residues. CDR1 MNHNY and CDR2 SVGAGI come from the germline V gene (reference sequence). J gave up 2 bases and V 4 bases, and 5 bases lay outside the gene matches. CDR3 nucleotide sequence: TGTGCCAGCAGTTCTAGCGGGGGTGAACCCTACGAGCAGTACTTC. Its protein product is CASSSSGGEPYEQYF.

This clonotype was detected many times. In nucleotides, the CDR3 is TGTGCCAGCAGTTACTCGTTACGGTTAGGGAATTCACCCCTCCACTTT. Amino acids: CASSYSLRLGNSPLHF. The V and J genes are TRBV6-5 and TRBJ1-6; no firm D call. Germline V gene sequence: CDR1 MNHEY, CDR2 SVGAGI. V lost 0 bases and J lost 7, with 13 bases in between. CDR3 size: 16 residues.

The V call is TRBV28, the J call TRBJ2-7; D is tentatively TRBD1 or TRBD2 (5 bases each). This CDR3 comprises 14 residues. V gave up 6 bases and J gave up 7 bases, with 19 bases separating them. Looked up from germline, CDR1 is MDHEN and CDR2 is SYDVKM. CDR3 in amino acids: CASRSGAGGSEQYV. The CDR3 region has the DNA TGTGCCAGCAGGTCTGGGGCAGGAGGCTCAGAGCAGTACGTC.

There are many counts of this clonotype. The chain employs TRBV20-1 and TRBJ2-2, with unresolved D. The ends were cut back, 5 bases at V and 0 bases at J, with 10 bases in the middle. The CDR3 consists of 14 residues. CDR1 and CDR2 (germline): DFQATT, SNEGSKA (reference sequence). The CDR3 protein is CSAELHANTGELFF. CDR3 DNA sequence: TGCAGTGCTGAACTTCACGCGAACACCGGGGAGCTGTTTTTT.

This clonotype has a count of ten or more. The chain carries TRBV2 and TRBJ1-1; D may be TRBD1 (5 bases). Looked up from germline, CDR1 is SNHLY and CDR2 is FYNNEI. This CDR3 has 14 residues. The ends were cut back, 7 bases at V and 4 bases at J, with 16 bases in the middle. The CDR3 nucleotides are TGTGCCAGCACCCCAGAGGCGGGGGGCACTGAAGCTTTCTTT. Encoded protein: CASTPEAGGTEAFF.

CDR3 sequence: CASSPKDGALFGYTF. The CDR3 DNA is TGTGCCAGCTCACCAAAGGACGGGGCTTTGTTTGGCTACACCTTC. The chain links TRBV18 to TRBJ1-2; D is perhaps TRBD1 (5 bases). This CDR3 comprises 15 residues. CDR1 is KGHSH and CDR2 is LQKENI in the germline V gene. The V gene lost 2 bases and the J gene lost 7 bases, with 17 bases spanning the gap.